The rows below give T cell receptor beta chains drawn from one sample of a study of blood T cells in healthy people across ages. MiXCR, applied by TCRdb to the 5' RACE reads, yields one record per CDR3 protein. The repertoire holds around 1,500,000 distinct CDR3 sequences, approximately 40% seen once, with roughly 8.2% in the top ten. The sequenced material came from blood. The receptor source for this set is a woman aged 18-29 years in good health. Both conserved end residues are part of each CDR3. Each record gives: clone size, V gene, D gene, J gene, CDR3 protein, CDR3 DNA. A D gene is named only where the DNA matches it firmly. The size of a clone is reported for some rows only, either as once, few or many, or as a class for expanded clones.

>few|TRBV21-1|-|TRBJ2-3
CASTPGTSCGADTQYF
TGTGCCAGCACCCCCGGGACTAGCTGTGGCGCAGATACGCAGTATTTT
>few|TRBV10-3|TRBD1|TRBJ1-1
CAISVTGGGDTEAFF
TGTGCCATCAGTGTGACAGGGGGTGGTGACACTGAAGCTTTCTTT
>once|TRBV4-1|TRBD2|TRBJ2-3
CASSGLAGAKDTQYF
TGCGCCAGCAGCGGGCTAGCGGGAGCGAAAGATACGCAGTATTTT
>many|TRBV12-3/TRBV12-4|TRBD1|TRBJ1-2
CASSPGGGNYGYTF
TGTGCCAGCAGCCCCGGAGGGGGCAACTATGGCTACACCTTC
>-|TRBV20-1|-|TRBJ1-1
CSTPGEGSMNTEAFF
TGCAGTACCCCTGGGGAGGGGTCCATGAACACTGAAGCTTTCTTT
>-|TRBV19|TRBD2|TRBJ2-1
CASRGSGRAYEQFF
TGTGCCAGTAGAGGTAGCGGGAGGGCCTATGAGCAGTTCTTC
>-|TRBV12-3/TRBV12-4|-|TRBJ2-3
CASSFEWHLAPDTQYF
TGTGCCAGCAGTTTCGAATGGCATTTGGCGCCGGATACGCAGTATTTT
>-|TRBV10-3|TRBD2|TRBJ2-3
CAALGGRGRDTQYF
TGTGCCGCTCTCGGCGGGAGGGGTCGGGATACGCAGTATTTT
>-|TRBV3-1|-|TRBJ2-1
CASSQVVNKNNEQFF
TGTGCCAGCAGCCAAGTGGTAAACAAGAACAATGAGCAGTTCTTC
>-|TRBV7-2|-|TRBJ1-1
CASTVGFYTEAFF
TGTGCCAGCACAGTAGGTTTTTACACTGAAGCTTTCTTT
>few|TRBV10-3|TRBD1|TRBJ2-5
CAISGGTDVRETQYF
TGTGCCATCAGTGGTGGGACAGACGTACGAGAGACCCAGTACTTC
>few|TRBV5-1|-|TRBJ2-3
CASSLQATSTDTQYF
TGCGCCAGCAGCTTGCAGGCCACTAGCACAGATACGCAGTATTTT
>few|TRBV11-2|-|TRBJ2-3
CASSPPSTTTDTQYF
TGTGCCAGCAGCCCCCCCTCGACAACCACAGATACGCAGTATTTT
>few|TRBV20-1|-|TRBJ2-4
CSARADGPNIQYF
TGCAGTGCTAGAGCAGACGGACCAAACATTCAGTACTTC
>-|TRBV6-2/TRBV6-3|TRBD2|TRBJ2-1
CASSYVGLAGVEQFF
TGTGCCAGCAGTTACGTCGGACTAGCGGGAGTCGAGCAGTTCTTC
>few|TRBV5-1|TRBD2|TRBJ2-7
CASSLALAGGNHEQYF
TGCGCCAGCAGCTTGGCGCTAGCGGGAGGTAACCACGAGCAGTACTTC
>-|TRBV12-3/TRBV12-4|-|TRBJ2-5
CASSRGQLQAETQYF
TGTGCCAGCAGCCGAGGACAGTTACAGGCAGAGACCCAGTACTTC
>-|TRBV27|TRBD1|TRBJ2-6
CASSFRTGGSGANVLTF
TGTGCCAGCAGTTTCCGGACAGGGGGCTCTGGGGCCAACGTCCTGACTTTC
>-|TRBV7-9|-|TRBJ2-3
CASKSGMDTQYF
TGTGCCAGCAAGTCAGGGATGGATACGCAGTATTTT
>-|TRBV27|-|TRBJ2-1
CASSLHSLLGYNEQFF
TGTGCCAGCAGTCTCCACAGCTTGTTGGGCTACAATGAGCAGTTCTTC
>few|TRBV10-3|TRBD1|TRBJ2-7
CAISGSPTGPDYEQYF
TGTGCCATAAGTGGAAGCCCGACAGGGCCCGACTACGAGCAGTACTTC
>few|TRBV9|-|TRBJ1-4
CASSVQGGNEKLFF
TGTGCCAGCAGCGTACAGGGCGGTAATGAAAAACTGTTTTTT
>few|TRBV5-1|TRBD2|TRBJ2-7
CASSLSRPGTSGGASYEQYF
TGCGCCAGCAGCTTAAGCCGTCCCGGGACTAGCGGGGGGGCTAGCTACGAGCAGTACTTC